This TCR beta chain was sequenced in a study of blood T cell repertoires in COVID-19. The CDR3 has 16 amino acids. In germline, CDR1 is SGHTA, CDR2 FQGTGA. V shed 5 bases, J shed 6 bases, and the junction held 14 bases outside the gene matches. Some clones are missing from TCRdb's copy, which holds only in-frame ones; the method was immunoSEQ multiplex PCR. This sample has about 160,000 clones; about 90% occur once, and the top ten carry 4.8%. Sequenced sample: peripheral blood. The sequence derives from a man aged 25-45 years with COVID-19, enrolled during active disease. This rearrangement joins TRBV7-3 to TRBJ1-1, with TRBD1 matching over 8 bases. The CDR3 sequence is CASSHSFPGGYPEAFF. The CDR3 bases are TGTGCCAGCAGCCATTCTTTTCCAGGGGGCTACCCTGAAGCTTTCTTT.